These 10 T cell receptor beta chains share one sample of origin, sequenced in a study of Ad26.COV2.S vaccination and SARS-CoV-2 variants. Assay used: immunoSEQ multiplex PCR; TCRdb lists only in-frame clones, some missing. The profile shows about 440,000 clones, about 90% of them singletons. Treatment here: approximately 18 received Ad26.COV2.S at low or high dose, single or two shots; several received placebo; per-sample allocation not given. Sampling occurred on day 63 after the first vaccine or placebo injection. Sequencing used peripheral blood, obtained in a trial of Ad26.COV2.S vaccine versus placebo. Receptor source: a person between 18 and 59 years old who received the Ad26.COV2.S COVID-19 vaccine or a placebo.

This chain links TRBV7-2 with TRBJ2-3; no firm D call. The CDR3 runs 13 residues. Trimming left V 1 base short and J 11 bases short, with 13 bases between. Germline V gives CDR1 SGHTA, CDR2 FQGNSA. The CDR3 protein is CASSLDVSMGQYF. The CDR3 DNA sequence: TGTGCCAGCAGCTTAGATGTATCCATGGGGCAGTATTTT.

This clone showed up just once. DNA of the CDR3: TGTGCCACCAGTGACCCGACAGCGATCTATGGCTACACCTTC. It encodes CATSDPTAIYGYTF. The chain couples TRBV24-1 to TRBJ1-2; perhaps TRBD1 as D (5 bases). Germline V gene sequence: CDR1 KGHDR, CDR2 SFDVKD. V lost 4 bases and J lost 4, with 12 bases in between. The CDR3 runs 14 residues.

The CDR3 DNA is TGTGCCAGCAGCTGGTCGGGGACAGGGGGCACTGAGCAGTTCTTC. Residues: CASSWSGTGGTEQFF. The chain has TRBV4-2 and TRBJ2-1, with 12 bases lining up with TRBD1. This CDR3 spans 15 amino acids. V lost 5 bases and J lost 9; bases outside the gene matches: 8. Germline V CDR1 and CDR2: LGHNA, YNFKEQ.

The chain joins TRBV5-4 to TRBJ1-5; the D is unclear. Trimming took off 3 bases at V and 0 bases at J, with 4 bases between the two ends. From germline, CDR1 is SGHNT and CDR2 YYREEE (reference sequence). The CDR3 sequence is 13 residues long. CDR3: CASSYNSNQPQHF. The CDR3 nucleotides read TGTGCCAGCAGCTACAATAGCAATCAGCCCCAGCATTTT.

The rearrangement joins TRBV14 to TRBJ2-5; maybe TRBD1 (5 bases). Germline CDR1 is SGHDN and CDR2 is FVKESK. Between the trimmed V and J ends, which lost 0 bases and 2 bases, there was a span of 10 bases. The CDR3 is 15 residues long. The CDR3 here is CASSQDLGQQETQYF. DNA of the CDR3: TGTGCCAGCAGCCAAGATCTGGGGCAGCAAGAGACCCAGTACTTC.

This chain uses TRBV7-2 with TRBJ1-1; D uncertain. Looked up from germline, CDR1 is SGHTA and CDR2 is FQGNSA. The CDR3 is 16 residues long. V was cut by 1 base and J by 5 bases, with 17 bases left in between. The CDR3 protein is CASSLGMRQVKTEAFF. The CDR3 DNA follows: TGTGCCAGCAGCTTAGGAATGCGGCAGGTCAAGACTGAAGCTTTCTTT.

J is TRBJ2-7 and V is TRBV19; 9 bases align to TRBD1. CDR3 length equals 15 residues. With V trimmed by 6 bases and J by 5 bases, 11 bases remained unmatched. From germline, CDR1 is LNHDA and CDR2 SQIVND (reference sequence). The DNA for the CDR3 is TGTGCCAGTAGGCCGACCGGGACAGGGAACCACGAGCAGTACTTC. It is translated as CASRPTGTGNHEQYF.

Turning to this clone: At one end the junction does not follow the germline gene, possibly because of a read error. This chain uses TRBV13 with TRBJ1-2; 12 nucleotides line up with TRBD1. This CDR3 contains 12 residues. CDR1 and CDR2 from the germline V gene are PRHDT and FYEKMQ (reference sequence). The CDR3 loop is CASSPGTGGQVF. As DNA, the CDR3 is TGTGCCAGCAGCCCAGGGACAGGGGGCCAAGTCTTC.

The rearrangement links TRBV28 to TRBJ2-7; D may correspond to TRBD1 or TRBD2 (6 bases each). This CDR3 contains 16 residues. Trimming removed 2 bases at V and 0 bases at J, with 14 bases between. The germline CDR1 and CDR2 sequences are MDHEN and SYDVKM. This chain's CDR3 is CASSLNGGGSSYEQYF. The CDR3, as DNA: TGTGCCAGCAGTTTAAATGGAGGGGGTAGCTCCTACGAGCAGTACTTC.

The genes are TRBV13 and TRBJ2-2; D uncertain. The CDR3 spans 14 residues. The germline V gene encodes CDR1 PRHDT and CDR2 FYEKMQ (reference sequence). Trimming left V 0 bases short and J 4 bases short, with 6 bases between. The CDR3 DNA follows: TGTGCCAGCAGCTTAGGCCCACGCACCGGGGAGCTGTTTTTT. Amino acid sequence: CASSLGPRTGELFF. The full variable domain, rest sourced from reference TRBV13 and TRBJ2-2, is AAGVIQSPRHLIKEKRETATLKCYPIPRHDTVYWYQQGPGQDPQFLISFYEKMQSDKGSIPDRFSAQQFSDYHSELNMSSLELGDSALYFCASSLGPRTGELFFGEGSRLTVL.